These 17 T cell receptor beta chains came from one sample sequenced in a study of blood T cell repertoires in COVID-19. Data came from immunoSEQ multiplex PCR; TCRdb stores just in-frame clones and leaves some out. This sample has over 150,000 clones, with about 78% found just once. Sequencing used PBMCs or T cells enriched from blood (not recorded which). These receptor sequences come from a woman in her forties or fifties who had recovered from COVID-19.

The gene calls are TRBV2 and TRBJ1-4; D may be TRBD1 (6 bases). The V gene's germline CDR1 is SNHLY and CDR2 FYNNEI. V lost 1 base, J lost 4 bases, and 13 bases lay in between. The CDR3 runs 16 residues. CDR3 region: CASSEVMWGLNEKLFF. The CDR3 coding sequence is TGTGCCAGCAGTGAAGTTATGTGGGGGCTTAATGAAAAACTGTTTTTT.

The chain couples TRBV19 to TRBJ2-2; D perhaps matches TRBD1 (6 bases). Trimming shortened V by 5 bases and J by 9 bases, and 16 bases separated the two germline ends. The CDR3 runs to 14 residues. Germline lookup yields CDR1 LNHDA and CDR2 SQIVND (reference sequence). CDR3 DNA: TGTGCCAGTAGTCCCTCATGGGGGCAGCGGGAGCTGTTTTTT. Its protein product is CASSPSWGQRELFF.

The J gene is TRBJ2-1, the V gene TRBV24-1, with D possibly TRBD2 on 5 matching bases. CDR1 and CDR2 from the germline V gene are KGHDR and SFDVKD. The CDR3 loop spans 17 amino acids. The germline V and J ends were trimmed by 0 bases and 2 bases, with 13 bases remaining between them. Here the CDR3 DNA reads TGTGCCACCAGTGATTTGCAGCCCCTAGCCCCCTACAATGAGCAGTTCTTC. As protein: CATSDLQPLAPYNEQFF.

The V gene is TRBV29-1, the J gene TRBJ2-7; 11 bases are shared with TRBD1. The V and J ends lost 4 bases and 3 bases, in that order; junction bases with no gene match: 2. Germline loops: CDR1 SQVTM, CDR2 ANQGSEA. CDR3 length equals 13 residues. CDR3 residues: CSVAGTGGYEQYF. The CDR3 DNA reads TGCAGCGTTGCCGGGACAGGGGGCTACGAGCAGTACTTC.

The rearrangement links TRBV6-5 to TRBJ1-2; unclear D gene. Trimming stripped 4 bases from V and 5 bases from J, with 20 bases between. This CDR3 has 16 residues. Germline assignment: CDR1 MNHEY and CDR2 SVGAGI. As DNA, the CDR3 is TGTGCCAGCAGTTCGTCCAGCCTTGGGAGTTGGTATGGCTACACCTTC. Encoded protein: CASSSSSLGSWYGYTF.

The CDR3 region is CASGNRGPRDYGYTF. The CDR3 DNA reads TGTGCCAGCGGGAACAGGGGGCCTCGGGACTATGGCTACACCTTC. This chain uses TRBV6-5 with TRBJ1-2; the match to TRBD1 covers 9 bases. The V and J ends lost 8 bases and 3 bases, in that order; junction bases with no gene match: 10. The CDR3 length is 15 residues. Germline CDR1 MNHEY, CDR2 SVGAGI.

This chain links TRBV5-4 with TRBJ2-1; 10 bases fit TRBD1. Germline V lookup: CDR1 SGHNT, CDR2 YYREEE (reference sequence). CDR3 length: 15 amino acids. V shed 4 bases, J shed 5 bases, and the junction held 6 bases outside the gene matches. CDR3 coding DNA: TGTGCCAGCAGCGCCGGACAGGGGGGTAACAATGAGCAGTTCTTC. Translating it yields CASSAGQGGNNEQFF.

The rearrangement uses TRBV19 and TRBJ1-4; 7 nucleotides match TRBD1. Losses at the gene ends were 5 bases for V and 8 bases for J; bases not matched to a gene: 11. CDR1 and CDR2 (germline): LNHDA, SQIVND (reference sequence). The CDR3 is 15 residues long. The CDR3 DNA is TGTGCCAGTAGTGCCGCGGACAGGCCATGGGAAAAACTGTTTTTT. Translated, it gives CASSAADRPWEKLFF.

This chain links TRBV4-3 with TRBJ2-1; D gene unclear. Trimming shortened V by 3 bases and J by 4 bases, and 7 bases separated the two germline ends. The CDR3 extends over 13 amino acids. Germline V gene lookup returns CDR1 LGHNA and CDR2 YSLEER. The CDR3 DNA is TGCGCCAGCAGCCAGCAGGAATACAATGAGCAGTTCTTC. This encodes CASSQQEYNEQFF.

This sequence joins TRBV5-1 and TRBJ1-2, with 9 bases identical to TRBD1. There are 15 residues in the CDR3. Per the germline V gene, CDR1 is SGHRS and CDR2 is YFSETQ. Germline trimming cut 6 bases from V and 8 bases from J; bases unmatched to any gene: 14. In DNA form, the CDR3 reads TGCGCCAGCACCGCCGCCGGACAGGGGACGGGAGGCTACACCTTC. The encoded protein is CASTAAGQGTGGYTF.

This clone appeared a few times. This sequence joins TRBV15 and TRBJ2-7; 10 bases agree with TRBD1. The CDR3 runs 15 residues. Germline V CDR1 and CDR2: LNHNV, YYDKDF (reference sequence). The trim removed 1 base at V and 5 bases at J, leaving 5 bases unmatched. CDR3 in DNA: TGTGCCACCAGCAGAGCCGGGACAGGGGCCCACGAGCAGTACTTC. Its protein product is CATSRAGTGAHEQYF.

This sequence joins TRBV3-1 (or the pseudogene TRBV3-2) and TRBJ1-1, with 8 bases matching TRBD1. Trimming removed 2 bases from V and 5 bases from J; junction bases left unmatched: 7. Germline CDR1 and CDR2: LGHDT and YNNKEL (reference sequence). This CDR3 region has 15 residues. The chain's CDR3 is CASSQRTGSFTEAFF. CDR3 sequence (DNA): TGTGCCAGCAGCCAACGGACAGGGAGTTTTACTGAAGCTTTCTTT.

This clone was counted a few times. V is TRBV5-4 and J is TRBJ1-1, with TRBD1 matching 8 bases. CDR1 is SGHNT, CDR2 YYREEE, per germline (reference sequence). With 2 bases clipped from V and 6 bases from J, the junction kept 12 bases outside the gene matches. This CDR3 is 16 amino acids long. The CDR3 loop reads CASSLRTGRFSAEAFF. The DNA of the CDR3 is TGTGCCAGCAGCTTAAGGACAGGGCGTTTTAGCGCTGAAGCTTTCTTT.

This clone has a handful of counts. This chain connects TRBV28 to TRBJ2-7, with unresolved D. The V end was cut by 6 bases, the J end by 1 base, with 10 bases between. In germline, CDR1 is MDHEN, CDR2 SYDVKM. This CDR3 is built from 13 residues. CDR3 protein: CASRVGVSYEQYF. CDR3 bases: TGTGCCAGCAGGGTAGGAGTGTCCTACGAGCAGTACTTC.

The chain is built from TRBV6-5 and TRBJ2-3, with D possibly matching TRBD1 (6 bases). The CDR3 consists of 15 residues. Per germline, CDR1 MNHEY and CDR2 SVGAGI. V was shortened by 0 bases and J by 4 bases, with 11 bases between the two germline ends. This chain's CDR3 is CASSYSTGGADTQYF. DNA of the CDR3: TGTGCCAGCAGTTACTCGACAGGAGGCGCAGATACGCAGTATTTT.

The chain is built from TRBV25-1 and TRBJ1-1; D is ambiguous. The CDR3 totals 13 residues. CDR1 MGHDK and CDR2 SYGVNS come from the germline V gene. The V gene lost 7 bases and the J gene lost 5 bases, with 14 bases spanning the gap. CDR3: CASTGFSRTEAFF. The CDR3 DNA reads TGTGCCAGCACGGGGTTTTCGAGGACTGAAGCTTTCTTT.

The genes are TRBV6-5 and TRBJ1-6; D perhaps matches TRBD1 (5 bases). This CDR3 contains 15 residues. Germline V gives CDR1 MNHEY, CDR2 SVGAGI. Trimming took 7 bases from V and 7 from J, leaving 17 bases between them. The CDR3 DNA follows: TGTGCCAGCACCCCCTCGGGACTTTCCAATTCACCCCTCCACTTT. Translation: CASTPSGLSNSPLHF.